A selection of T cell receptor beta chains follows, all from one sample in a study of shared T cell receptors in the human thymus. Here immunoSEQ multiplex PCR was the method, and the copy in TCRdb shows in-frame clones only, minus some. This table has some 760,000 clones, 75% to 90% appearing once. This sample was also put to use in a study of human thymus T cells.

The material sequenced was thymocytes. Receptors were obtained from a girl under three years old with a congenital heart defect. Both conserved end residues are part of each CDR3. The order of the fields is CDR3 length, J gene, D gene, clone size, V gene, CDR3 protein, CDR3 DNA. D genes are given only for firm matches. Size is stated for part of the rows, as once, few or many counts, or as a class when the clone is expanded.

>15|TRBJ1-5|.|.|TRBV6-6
CASSGFDRPSKPQHF
TGTGCCAGCAGTGGTTTTGACAGACCATCCAAACCCCAGCATTTT
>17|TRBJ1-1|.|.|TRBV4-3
CASSQILAEGGHVEAFF
TGCGCCAGCAGCCAAATCTTGGCGGAAGGGGGTCATGTTGAAGCTTTCTTT
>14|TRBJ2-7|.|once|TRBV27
CASSLSRKYYEQYF
TGTGCCAGCAGTTTGTCTAGGAAATACTACGAGCAGTACTTC
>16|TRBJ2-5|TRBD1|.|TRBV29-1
CSAPNEDRGGQETQYF
TGCAGCGCACCAAATGAGGACAGGGGTGGCCAAGAGACCCAGTACTTC
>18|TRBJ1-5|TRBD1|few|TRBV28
CASSPDRGLVVSNQPQHF
TGTGCCAGCAGTCCTGACAGGGGGCTTGTTGTTAGCAATCAGCCCCAGCATTTT
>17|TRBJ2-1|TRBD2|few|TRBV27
CASSRGGGYSSYNEQFF
TGTGCCAGCAGTCGCGGCGGGGGGTATTCTTCCTACAATGAGCAGTTCTTC
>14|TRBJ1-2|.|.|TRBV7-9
CASSSTLDSYGYTF
TGTGCCAGCAGCTCGACTTTGGACAGCTATGGCTACACCTTC
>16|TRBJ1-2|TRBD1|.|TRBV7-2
CASSTRQGASPHGYTF
TGTGCCAGCAGCACCCGACAGGGGGCTTCCCCCCATGGCTACACCTTC
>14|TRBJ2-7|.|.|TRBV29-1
CSVEDRGAGYEQYF
TGCAGCGTTGAAGACCGGGGGGCAGGGTACGAGCAGTACTTC
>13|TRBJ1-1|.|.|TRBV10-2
CASSDRPDLRGFF
TGCGCCAGCAGTGATCGGCCGGACCTTCGGGGGTTCTTT
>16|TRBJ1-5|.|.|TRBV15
CATSRDRTVSNQPQHF
TGTGCCACCAGCAGAGATAGGACAGTTAGCAATCAGCCCCAGCATTTT
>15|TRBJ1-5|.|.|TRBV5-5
CASSLGRGSNQPQHF
TGTGCCAGCAGCTTGGGGAGGGGTAGCAATCAGCCCCAGCATTTT
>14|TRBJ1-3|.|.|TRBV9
CASSVEGNGNTIYF
TGTGCCAGCAGCGTAGAGGGGAATGGAAACACCATATATTTT
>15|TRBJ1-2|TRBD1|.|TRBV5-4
CASSLVGDSPYGYTF
TGTGCCAGCAGCTTGGTGGGGGACAGTCCCTATGGCTACACCTTC
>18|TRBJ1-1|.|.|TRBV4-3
CASSQDSAIQGKNTEAFF
TGCGCCAGCAGCCAAGATTCCGCGATACAGGGAAAGAACACTGAAGCTTTCTTT
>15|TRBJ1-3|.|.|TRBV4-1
CASSPRGARGNTIYF
TGCGCCAGCAGCCCTCGGGGGGCGAGAGGAAACACCATATATTTT
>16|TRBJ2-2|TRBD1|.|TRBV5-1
CASSLGQGQVLEELFF
TGCGCCAGCAGCTTGGGACAGGGACAGGTATTGGAGGAGCTGTTTTTT
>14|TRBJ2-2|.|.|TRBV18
CASSHPWGIGELFF
TGTGCCAGCTCACATCCTTGGGGCATCGGGGAGCTGTTTTTT
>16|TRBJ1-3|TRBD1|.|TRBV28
CASSAGTGGIGNTIYF
TGTGCCAGCAGCGCCGGGACAGGGGGCATTGGAAACACCATATATTTT
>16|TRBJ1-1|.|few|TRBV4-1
CASSRIYRVLNTEAFF
TGCGCCAGCAGCCGTATTTACAGGGTGCTGAACACTGAAGCTTTCTTT
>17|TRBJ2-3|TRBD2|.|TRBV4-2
CASSPAGLAGGSDTQYF
TGTGCCAGCAGCCCCGCCGGACTAGCGGGGGGTTCAGATACGCAGTATTTT
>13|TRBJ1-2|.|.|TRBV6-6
CASSYSRDYGYTF
TGTGCCAGCAGTTACTCTCGGGACTATGGCTACACCTTC
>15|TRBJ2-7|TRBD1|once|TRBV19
CASSGTGTGPYEQYF
TGTGCCAGTAGTGGTACCGGGACAGGGCCCTACGAGCAGTACTTC
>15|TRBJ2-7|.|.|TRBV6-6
CASSYSYGQPYEQYF
TGTGCCAGCAGTTACTCGTACGGACAACCCTACGAGCAGTACTTC
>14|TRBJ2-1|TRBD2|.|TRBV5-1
CASRWERGGSEQFF
TGCGCCAGCAGGTGGGAGCGGGGGGGCAGTGAGCAGTTCTTC
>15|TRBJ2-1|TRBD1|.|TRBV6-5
CASRTTGGDTDEQFF
TGTGCCAGCAGGACGACAGGGGGGGACACCGATGAGCAGTTCTTC
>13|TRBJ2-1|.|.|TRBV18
CASLRVTHNEQFF
TGTGCCAGCTTGAGGGTAACACACAATGAGCAGTTCTTC